This TCR beta chain was documented in a study of blood T cells in healthy people across ages. A sample-barcoded 5' primer and a J-beta primer mix were used in a second PCR of roughly 7 to 11 cycles. TCRdb used MiXCR to reprocess the 5' RACE reads, holding one entry per CDR3 protein. The profile shows about 720,000 distinct CDR3 sequences, 20% to 25% of them singletons. The germline CDR1 and CDR2 sequences are SGHTA and FQGNSA. J lost 5 bases, V lost 5 bases, and 4 bases had no gene match. This CDR3 is built from 13 residues. This clonotype turned up a few times. The chain combines TRBV7-2 with TRBJ2-3; the match to TRBD1 covers 7 bases. The TCR was taken from a man between 65 and 85 years old in good health. Sequencing was done on a sample of blood. CDR3 in DNA: TGTGCCAGCAGCATACAGGGGCGAGATACGCAGTATTTT. Residues: CASSIQGRDTQYF.